The 25 T cell receptor beta chains below all came from one sample that was sequenced in a study of T cells after posttransplantation cyclophosphamide. The protocol was immunoSEQ multiplex PCR, while the TCRdb copy is restricted to in-frame clones and leaves out a portion. The data contain 3,000 or so clones, about 80% of them singletons. The sequenced material came from CD8+ T cells sorted from bone marrow. The source is a woman in her fifties or sixties in good health, CMV-negative, and a related stem cell transplant donor.

This clone has more than one count but fewer than ten. V gene TRBV7-2 combines with J gene TRBJ1-1, with TRBD1 as a possible D gene (5 bases). The CDR3 has 14 amino acids. Germline V CDR1 and CDR2: SGHTA, FQGNSA. V dropped 5 bases and J dropped 5 bases, with 15 bases sitting between them. CDR3 sequence: CASSIIGGNTEAFF. The CDR3 DNA is TGTGCCAGCAGCATAATCGGGGGGAATACTGAAGCTTTCTTT.

The chain joins TRBV6-4 to TRBJ2-3, with TRBD1 as a possible D gene (5 bases). CDR1 and CDR2 from the germline V gene are MRHNA and SNTAGT. Trimming shortened V by 2 bases and J by 3 bases, and 6 bases separated the two germline ends. CDR3 length: 13 amino acids. The CDR3 nucleotides are TGTGCCAGCAGTGACAGGGGTACAGATACGCAGTATTTT. Translated, it gives CASSDRGTDTQYF.

The gene calls are TRBV5-6 and TRBJ1-1, with TRBD1 matching over 9 bases. CDR3 size: 14 residues. With V trimmed by 0 bases and J by 9 bases, 6 bases remained unmatched. CDR1 and CDR2 from the germline V gene are SGHDT and YYEEEE. CDR3 sequence reads: CASSLGTGARQAFF. The CDR3 nucleotides read TGTGCCAGCAGCTTGGGGACAGGGGCCCGACAAGCTTTCTTT.

The CDR3 sequence: CASSQEGGPSGEKLFF. The CDR3 nucleotides are TGCGCCAGCAGCCAAGAGGGAGGCCCTTCGGGTGAAAAACTGTTTTTT. This chain joins TRBV4-3 and TRBJ1-4, with D unclear. CDR1 and CDR2 from the germline V gene are LGHNA and YSLEER. The CDR3 consists of 16 residues. V lost 0 bases, J lost 7 bases, and 15 bases lay in between.

The CDR3 loop reads CSAPSHGTGELFF. CDR3 nucleotides: TGCAGCGCCCCGTCCCACGGCACCGGGGAGCTGTTTTTT. The V and J genes are TRBV29-1 and TRBJ2-2; unclear D gene. V lost 7 bases to trimming and J lost 4 bases, with 13 bases between them. The V gene's germline CDR1 is SQVTM and CDR2 ANQGSEA. CDR3 size: 13 residues.

This chain links TRBV7-9 with TRBJ2-5; TRBD1 aligns across 8 bases. The CDR3 contains 14 residues. In germline, CDR1 is SEHNR, CDR2 FQNEAQ (reference sequence). V shed 5 bases, J shed 4 bases, and the junction held 6 bases outside the gene matches. The CDR3 DNA is TGTGCCAGCAGCCCGGACAGGGAAAGAGAGACCCAGTACTTC. Translated: CASSPDRERETQYF.

V usage is TRBV19 and J usage is TRBJ2-1, with 7 bases fitting TRBD1. Germline CDR1 LNHDA, CDR2 SQIVND (reference sequence). The CDR3 is 15 residues long. Losses at the gene ends were 0 bases for V and 9 bases for J; bases not matched to a gene: 8. The CDR3 sequence is CASSIDREGAGEQFF. The CDR3 region has the DNA TGTGCCAGTAGTATAGATCGAGAGGGGGCGGGTGAGCAGTTCTTC.

The table lists this clone with a count of one. This chain uses TRBV7-2 with TRBJ2-7; TRBD2 agrees at 7 bases. Per the germline V gene, CDR1 is SGHTA and CDR2 is FQGNSA. The V gene end was trimmed by 8 bases and the J gene end by 2 bases; junction bases not matched to a gene: 12. The CDR3 is 15 amino acids. DNA of the CDR3: TGTGCCAGCCCCTTAAACGGGGGAGGGACCTACGAGCAGTACGTC. Protein product: CASPLNGGGTYEQYV.

This clone has more than one count but fewer than ten. The rearrangement uses TRBV5-5 and TRBJ2-3, with 11 nucleotides matching TRBD2. The germline V gene encodes CDR1 SGHKS and CDR2 YYEKEE (reference sequence). Losses at the gene ends were 5 bases for V and 4 bases for J; bases not matched to a gene: 6. This CDR3 is built from 15 residues. Written as DNA, the CDR3 is TGTGCCAGCAGTTTCGGGACTAGCGGCGCAGATACGCAGTATTTT. Its translation is CASSFGTSGADTQYF.

This chain uses TRBV1 with TRBJ2-1; the table's D call TRBD2 went unverified against the DNA. TRBV1 has pseudogene status. This CDR3 spans 19 amino acids. The CDR3 spells CTSCLPFRLAGPLIGEQFF. Here the CDR3 DNA reads TGCACCAGCTGCCTGCCTTTCAGACTAGCGGGACCCCTCATTGGTGAGCAGTTCTTC.

The chain has TRBV2 and TRBJ2-7; possibly TRBD1 for D (6 bases). Between the trimmed V and J ends, which lost 5 bases and 2 bases, there was a span of 7 bases. The germline CDR1 and CDR2 sequences are SNHLY and FYNNEI. The CDR3 sequence is 12 residues long. Here the CDR3 DNA reads TGTGCCAGCAGTTACAGGGCCTACGAGCAGTACGTC. This codes for CASSYRAYEQYV.

In its sample, this clone was seen a few times. The chain combines TRBV27 with TRBJ2-7; tentative D call: TRBD2 (5 bases). This CDR3 contains 14 residues. Per germline, CDR1 MNHEY and CDR2 SMNVEV (reference sequence). The V and J ends lost 3 bases and 2 bases respectively, with 11 bases between them. CDR3 protein: CASSLNRETYEQYF. CDR3 DNA sequence: TGTGCCAGCAGTTTGAATAGGGAGACCTACGAGCAGTACTTC.

The chain couples TRBV7-8 to TRBJ1-1; D ambiguous. Trimming left V 5 bases short and J 4 bases short, with 8 bases between. This CDR3 comprises 12 residues. CDR1 SGHVS and CDR2 FQNEAQ come from the germline V gene. The CDR3: CASSKGGTEAFF. DNA of the CDR3: TGTGCCAGCAGCAAGGGAGGCACTGAAGCTTTCTTT.

The chain couples TRBV7-3 to TRBJ2-5; a possible D gene is TRBD2 (5 bases). With 5 bases removed from V and 2 bases from J, the gap between germline ends came to 12 bases. The CDR3 is 14 amino acids. Germline V lookup: CDR1 SGHTA, CDR2 FQGTGA. The chain's CDR3 is CASSPSWAQETQYF. For the CDR3, the DNA is TGTGCCAGCAGCCCTAGCTGGGCACAAGAGACCCAGTACTTC.

The chain combines TRBV7-2 with TRBJ1-1, with D perhaps TRBD1 (6 bases). V was cut by 1 base and J by 2 bases, with 14 bases left in between. The length of the CDR3 is 16 residues. Germline CDR1 and CDR2: SGHTA and FQGNSA. The CDR3 is CASSLVDSTGNTEAFF. The DNA of the CDR3 is TGTGCCAGCAGCTTAGTGGACAGTACGGGAAACACTGAAGCTTTCTTT.

This clone was seen once. The chain carries TRBV7-8 and TRBJ2-5, with no clear D. The ends were cut back, 1 base at V and 5 bases at J, with 8 bases in the middle. In germline, CDR1 is SGHVS, CDR2 FQNEAQ. CDR3 length: 13 amino acids. Written as DNA, the CDR3 is TGTGCCAGCAGCTTAGTGTACGGGGAGACCCAGTACTTC. It specifies CASSLVYGETQYF. Full variable domain (rest looked up from reference TRBV7-8 and TRBJ2-5): GAGVSQSPRYKVAKRGQDVALRCDPISGHVSLFWYQQALGQGPEFLTYFQNEAQLDKSGLPSDRFFAERPEGSVSTLKIQRTQQEDSAVYLCASSLVYGETQYFGPGTRLLVL.

V and J are TRBV15 and TRBJ1-4; 10 positions match TRBD1. The CDR3 contains 16 residues. Germline values: CDR1 LNHNV, CDR2 YYDKDF (reference sequence). The J segment lost 7 bases and the V segment lost 1 base, leaving 6 bases of the junction unmatched. The chain's CDR3 is CATSRGDRGVGEKLFF. The CDR3 DNA follows: TGTGCCACCAGCAGAGGGGACAGGGGAGTTGGTGAAAAACTGTTTTTT. The full variable domain, with the rest looked up from reference TRBV15 and TRBJ1-4, is DAMVIQNPRYQVTQFGKPVTLSCSQTLNHNVMYWYQQKSSQAPKLLFHYYDKDFNNEADTPDNFQSRRPNTSFCFLDIRSPGLGDTAMYLCATSRGDRGVGEKLFFGSGTQLSVL.

In its sample, this clone was seen a few times. DNA of the CDR3: TGTGCCATCAAGCCCAGCGGGGCCGGGGAGCTGTTTTTT. This codes for CAIKPSGAGELFF. The chain uses TRBV28 and TRBJ2-2, with 7 bases fitting TRBD2. The junction had 8 bases not matched to a gene; V was cut back by 10 bases and J by 6 bases. Germline values: CDR1 MDHEN, CDR2 SYDVKM. The CDR3 contains 13 residues.

The chain is built from TRBV27 and TRBJ2-2, with D unresolved. Germline-derived CDR1 and CDR2 are MNHEY and SMNVEV (reference sequence). Trimming took off 0 bases at V and 3 bases at J, with 5 bases between the two ends. This CDR3 is 14 amino acids long. The CDR3 region is CASSLSIDTGELFF. The CDR3 DNA follows: TGTGCCAGCAGTTTATCTATCGACACCGGGGAGCTGTTTTTT.

This clone appeared a single time. The CDR3 loop reads CASSSPWTGTDTQYF. The CDR3 DNA reads TGTGCCAGCAGTTCCCCATGGACAGGGACAGATACGCAGTATTTT. The J gene is TRBJ2-3, the V gene TRBV27; TRBD1 matches at 8 bases. The CDR3 is made up of 15 amino acids. J gave up 3 bases and V 4 bases, and 6 bases lay outside the gene matches. CDR1 is MNHEY, CDR2 SMNVEV, per germline (reference sequence).

CDR3 region: CASSQGGIYGYTF. The CDR3 nucleotides are TGCGCCAGCAGCCAAGGCGGGATCTATGGCTACACCTTC. The V gene is TRBV4-1, the J gene TRBJ1-2; D ambiguous. Germline loops: CDR1 MGHRA, CDR2 YSYEKL. This CDR3 has 13 residues. Trimming shortened V by 1 base and J by 4 bases, and 7 bases separated the two germline ends.

The table lists this clone with a count of one. At one boundary the junction diverges from the germline segment, which might be a read error. V gene TRBV7-7 combines with J gene TRBJ2-1; 7 bases are shared with TRBD2. CDR1 and CDR2 (germline): SSHAT, FNYEAQ (reference sequence). The CDR3 is 17 amino acids. DNA for the CDR3: TGTGCTAGCAGCTTATACGCGGCGGGAGATCTCTACAATGAGCAGTTCTTC. Translated: CASSLYAAGDLYNEQFF.

The chain has TRBV6-5 and TRBJ2-5, with 8 bases fitting TRBD1. The CDR3 length is 15 residues. Looked up from germline, CDR1 is MNHEY and CDR2 is SVGAGI. V gave up 3 bases and J gave up 1 base; unmatched junction bases: 4. CDR3 protein: CASSYRDRSQETQYF. The CDR3 DNA reads TGTGCCAGCAGTTATAGGGACAGGAGCCAAGAGACCCAGTACTTC.

V is TRBV27 and J is TRBJ1-2, with no clear D. Germline CDR1 MNHEY, CDR2 SMNVEV (reference sequence). The V gene lost 2 bases and the J gene lost 4 bases, with 17 bases spanning the gap. The CDR3 is 16 amino acids. This CDR3 is CASSLGIPSGVYGYTF. CDR3 sequence (DNA): TGTGCCAGCAGTTTAGGGATCCCCTCCGGGGTCTATGGCTACACCTTC.

The chain couples TRBV25-1 to TRBJ1-2; 8 nucleotides align to TRBD1. The V gene end was trimmed by 4 bases and the J gene end by 8 bases; junction bases not matched to a gene: 6. The CDR3 spans 13 residues. From germline, CDR1 is MGHDK and CDR2 SYGVNS. The CDR3 nucleotides are TGTGCCAGCAGTGGGCTCAGGGGGCAGGGCTACACCTTC. Encoded protein: CASSGLRGQGYTF.